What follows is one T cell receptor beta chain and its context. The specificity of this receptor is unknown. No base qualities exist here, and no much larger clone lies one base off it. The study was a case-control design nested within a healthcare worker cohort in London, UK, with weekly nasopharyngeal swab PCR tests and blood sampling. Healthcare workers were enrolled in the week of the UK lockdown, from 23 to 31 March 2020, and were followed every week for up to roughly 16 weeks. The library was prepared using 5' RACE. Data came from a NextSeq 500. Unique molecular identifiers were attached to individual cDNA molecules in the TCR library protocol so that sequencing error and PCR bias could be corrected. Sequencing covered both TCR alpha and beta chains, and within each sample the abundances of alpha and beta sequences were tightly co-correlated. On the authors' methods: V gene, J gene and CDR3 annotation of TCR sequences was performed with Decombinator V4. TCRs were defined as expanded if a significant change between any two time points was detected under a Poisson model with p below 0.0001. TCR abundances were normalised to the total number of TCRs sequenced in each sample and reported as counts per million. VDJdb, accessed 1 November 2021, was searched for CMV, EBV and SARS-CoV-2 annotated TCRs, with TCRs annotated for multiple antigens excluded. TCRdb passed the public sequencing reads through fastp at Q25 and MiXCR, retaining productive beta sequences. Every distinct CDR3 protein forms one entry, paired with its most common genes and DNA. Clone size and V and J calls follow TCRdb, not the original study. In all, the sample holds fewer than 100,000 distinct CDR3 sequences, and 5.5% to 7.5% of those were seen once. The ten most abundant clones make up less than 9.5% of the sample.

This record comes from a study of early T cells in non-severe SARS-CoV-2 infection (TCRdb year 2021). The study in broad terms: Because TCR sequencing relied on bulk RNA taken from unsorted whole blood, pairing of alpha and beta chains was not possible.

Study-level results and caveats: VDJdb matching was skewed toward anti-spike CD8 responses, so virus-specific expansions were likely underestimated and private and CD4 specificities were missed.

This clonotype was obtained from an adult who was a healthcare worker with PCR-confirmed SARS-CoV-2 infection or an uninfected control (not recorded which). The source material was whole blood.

The CDR3: CASSPRTPVEQYF. The base sequence is TGTGCCAGCAGTCCCCGCACCCCCGTCGAGCAGTACTTC. Recombination linked TRBV28 to TRBJ2-7, with the D gene uncertain. Trimming costs V 5 bases and J 6 bases, and their ends lie 14 bases apart. CDR1 and CDR2 are drawn from the germline V gene: MDHEN, SYDVKM. Including the terminal cysteine and phenylalanine, the CDR3 comprises 13 residues. The retained sequence is limited to the CDR3, 39 bases, with the frame set at the first base.